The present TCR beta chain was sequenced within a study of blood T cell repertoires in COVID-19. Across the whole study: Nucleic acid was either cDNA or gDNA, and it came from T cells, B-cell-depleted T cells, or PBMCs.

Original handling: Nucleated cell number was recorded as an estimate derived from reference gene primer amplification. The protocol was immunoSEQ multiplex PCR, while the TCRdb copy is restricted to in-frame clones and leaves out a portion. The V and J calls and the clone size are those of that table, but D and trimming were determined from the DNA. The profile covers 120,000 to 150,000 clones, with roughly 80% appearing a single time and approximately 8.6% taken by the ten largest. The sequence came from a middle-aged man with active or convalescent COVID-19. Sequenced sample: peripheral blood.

The CDR3 spells CASSLRGQETQYF. In DNA, the CDR3 is TGTGCCAGCAGCTTACGCGGGCAAGAGACCCAGTACTTC. The gene calls are TRBV11-3 and TRBJ2-5, with D possibly matching TRBD2 (5 bases). The CDR3 is 13 amino acids. Germline assignment: CDR1 SGHNT and CDR2 YENEEA. Trimming removed 2 bases from V and 2 bases from J, with 6 bases in between.